This T cell receptor beta chain was captured by sequencing in a study of spatial heterogeneity in lung cancer. Study in general: Consistently, beta-chain sequences turned up in larger numbers than alpha-chain sequences did.

The sample's time point: blood at routine non-recurrence follow-up after resection. By share, this clonotype ranks as medium-sized. This CDR3 contains 15 residues. With 5 bases removed from V and 2 bases from J, the gap between germline ends came to 15 bases. Germline values: CDR1 MDHEN, CDR2 SYDVKM. Every individual TCR cDNA molecule carried its own unique molecular identifier, which allowed correction of PCR and sequencing errors. In TCRdb, the 5' RACE reads were re-called with MiXCR into one record per CDR3 protein. The data contain 15,000 or so distinct CDR3 sequences, approximately 6.8% of them singletons.

The receptor's source is a male donor with early-stage non-small cell lung cancer. Sequencing was performed on PBMCs, taken at follow-up. The chain combines TRBV28 with TRBJ1-2; D is perhaps TRBD1 (6 bases). The CDR3, as DNA: TGTGCCAGCAGTACCCCCTCGACAGGAAACTATGGCTACACCTTC. It translates to CASSTPSTGNYGYTF.